A selection of T cell receptor beta chains follows, all from one sample in a study of T-cell memory formation after mild COVID-19. TCRdb re-called the 5' RACE reads through MiXCR, storing one row per CDR3 protein. The repertoire includes approximately 150,000 distinct CDR3 sequences, roughly a fifth of them detected once, and under 2.5% sits in the top ten. The sequencing sample was made of PBMCs or a T cell subset sorted from them (not recorded which). The source of these receptors is an adult woman who had mild COVID-19 (a few samples of this study predate the infection). Cell type and time point are not known. CDR3s include the opening cysteine and the closing phenylalanine or tryptophan.

>TRBV5-1|TRBJ2-5|16
CASSRGTSGVQETQYF
>TRBV5-1|TRBJ2-7|15
CASSLPTSGGADRYF
>TRBV6-5|TRBJ2-2|15
CASSSASGRTVELFF
>TRBV6-5|TRBJ1-2|14
CASTKDRMNYGYTF
>TRBV20-1|TRBJ1-4|12
CSARGAGEKLFF
>TRBV30|TRBJ1-5|14
CAWSVRQPNQPQHF
>TRBV7-2|TRBJ2-5|12
CASSFSRETQYF
>TRBV7-2|TRBJ2-3|15
CASSLDRDSTDTQYF
>TRBV3-1|TRBJ2-4|15
CASSHGPGLAGYQYF
>TRBV9|TRBJ1-3|16
CASSVTPEAGGNTIYF
>TRBV7-6|TRBJ2-7|15
CASSPLTLPSYEQYF
>TRBV24-1|TRBJ2-5|15
CATSDLQGGKKTQYF
>TRBV5-1|TRBJ1-4|17
CASSFSGVGATNEKLFF
>TRBV18|TRBJ2-7|14
CASSPREGSYEQYF
>TRBV6-2/TRBV6-3|TRBJ2-7|14
CASILGPYNYEQYF
>TRBV20-1|TRBJ2-3|11
CRGIIGDTQYF
>TRBV7-2|TRBJ2-1|17
CASSPGGPSGRRGEQFF
>TRBV24-1|TRBJ2-1|18
CATSDRGVAGGTYNEQFF
>TRBV25-1|TRBJ2-5|15
CASSEPRLYQETQYF
>TRBV5-5|TRBJ1-1|13
CASSSGSGTEAFF
>TRBV15|TRBJ2-5|13
CATSRGLQETQYF
>TRBV20-1|TRBJ2-1|15
CSARGGQGNHNEQFF
>TRBV30|TRBJ2-5|12
CAWSVSGQTQYF
>TRBV5-1|TRBJ1-1|14
CASSLSGARTEAFF
>TRBV5-6|TRBJ2-3|15
CASSLELRDTDTQYF
>TRBV6-5|TRBJ2-7|14
CASSPQGFGSEQYF
>TRBV18|TRBJ2-7|16
CASSSRGRQGELEQYF
>TRBV7-2|TRBJ2-7|12
CASSLGRVEQYF
>TRBV12-3/TRBV12-4|TRBJ2-2|20
CASSLLWRGAKQANTGELFF
>TRBV5-1|TRBJ1-1|14
CASTTTGVNTEAFF
>TRBV7-2|TRBJ1-1|13
CASSSTGTSVAFF
>TRBV20-1|TRBJ2-3|14
CSARPGSPTDTQYF
>TRBV5-1|TRBJ2-2|16
CASSLGTAFHTGELFF
>TRBV3-1|TRBJ2-5|15
CASSRGTTSGETQYF
>TRBV5-1|TRBJ1-3|15
CASSSSGQGGNTIYF
>TRBV5-1|TRBJ1-5|14
CASSSGGPNQPQHF
>TRBV13|TRBJ1-2|12
CASSHRDYGYTF
>TRBV4-1|TRBJ2-5|16
CASSKSSQRGQETQYF
>TRBV7-3|TRBJ2-1|15
CASSSSLAGGNEQFF
>TRBV5-1|TRBJ2-5|14
CASSLARSQETQYF
>TRBV24-1|TRBJ2-3|14
CATSDPGQADTQYF
>TRBV7-6|TRBJ1-4|16
CASTFPRRASREKLFF
>TRBV28|TRBJ2-3|14
CASSPPGIADTQYF
>TRBV29-1|TRBJ1-1|12
CSVVGQNTEAFF
>TRBV12-3/TRBV12-4|TRBJ2-3|14
CASSRRGPTDTQYF
>TRBV5-5|TRBJ2-3|15
CASSPDVPSTDTQYF
>TRBV27|TRBJ1-1|13
CASSPGGPPKAFF
>TRBV12-3/TRBV12-4|TRBJ1-5|17
CASSLGPGQGRNQPQHF
>TRBV20-1|TRBJ1-5|12
CSATASNQPQHF
>TRBV7-8|TRBJ1-5|17
CASSPEGPGHSNQPQHF
>TRBV7-8|TRBJ2-2|14
CASSAVANTGELFF
>TRBV3-1|TRBJ1-4|15
CASADANGANEKLFF
>TRBV12-3/TRBV12-4|TRBJ1-2|13
CASSLDREYGYTF
>TRBV6-5|TRBJ1-6|13
CASSYVYNSPLHF
>TRBV24-1|TRBJ2-1|17
CATSDFSGGSSYNEQFF
>TRBV7-9|TRBJ2-1|15
CASSLGGRAYNEQFF
>TRBV20-1|TRBJ2-1|14
CSAIEGVRRHEQFF
>TRBV10-3|TRBJ2-3|15
CAIRFTGADTDTQYF
>TRBV14|TRBJ2-1|13
CASSQDRAPLQFF
>TRBV6-1|TRBJ2-7|15
CASRQQAASSYEQYF